What follows describes a single TCR beta chain. There is no known antigen for this receptor. This entry belongs to a study of cytomegalovirus exposure and HLA in healthy donors (dated by TCRdb to 2016 to 2017). Regarding the complete study: According to an earlier analysis of 587 of the donors, about 170 million T cells yielded 117 million unique TCR beta sequences and roughly 280 Gb of sequence data. An early release covering about 600 HLA-typed donors comprised approximately 290 gigabases of sequencing data and tens of millions of unique TCR sequences. Among the roughly 400 genotyped donors, around 81% belonged to the genetic ancestry cluster associated with self-reported Caucasian donors. The study aimed to test whether cataloging public T cell receptors could reveal signatures of past pathogen exposure. The study profiled the T cell repertoires of under 700 subjects by immunosequencing and related them to cytomegalovirus serostatus. Along with the approximately 700-subject first cohort, a separate validation cohort of roughly 110 different subjects was used. The study combined high-throughput TCR immunosequencing, statistical association of individual TCRs with disease status, and machine learning to predict cytomegalovirus infection status. In a later analysis, previously published TCR beta repertoires from hundreds of donors were re-analyzed and high-resolution HLA genotyping was added so that TCR occurrence patterns could be studied. Rather than using new phenotypic data, the later analysis identified candidate immune exposures from TCR beta sequences and from how often those sequences occurred across donors. In an earlier analysis of 587 of the donors, high-throughput TCR beta sequencing was used to judge whether each TCR beta V gene segment behaved as functional or pseudogenic. Donor age, sex, ethnicity and CMV serostatus were compiled together with the repertoire data. A later genetic analysis took genome-wide SNP genotypes for 398 of the 666 donors and used that subset as a discovery cohort. All discovery cohort repertoires had been generated on a single sequencing platform. HLA typing included class I and class II loci at four-digit resolution. Typing coverage varied by locus: roughly 620-640 donors for A, B, C, DRB1 and DQB1; roughly 510 for DQA1; more than 600 for DPA1; roughly 450 for DPB1. Roughly 5 DR-DQ haplotypes were handled as single units for association and clustering because linkage in the cohort was strong. Among about 400 genotyped donors of the cohort, an average of around 250,000 unique TCR beta nucleotide sequences was sequenced per donor, of which about 18% were non-productive. Broad study findings and their caveats: V-gene and J-gene trimming of TCR beta chains was associated with a missense DCLRE1C variant in a later genetic analysis, and the association was replicated in an independent cohort. Assigning TCR associations to individual alleles was difficult when HLA alleles, especially DR and DQ, strongly co-occurred. Sequencing depth was assumed to be roughly uniform across donors in the presence/absence analyses, though that assumption may not hold. According to a later analysis, parvovirus B19, influenza, CMV and Epstein-Barr virus appeared linked to several top co-occurrence clusters. The only immune exposure information available for the cohort was CMV serostatus. A further reported finding was that TCR beta sequences accurately predicted the HLA-A and HLA-B alleles for most subjects in the first cohort. HLA typing was unavailable for some donors at each locus, so association tests used only the typed subset. In a later genetic analysis, fewer N-insertions in productive TCRs were reported among donors in an Asian-associated ancestry cluster than the approximately 670-donor mean. This cohort had only TCR beta chains sequenced, and the lack of alpha or paired-chain data limited which features could be detected. Because counts were too low, roughly 18 rarely observed V segments, including chromosome 9 orphons, were left out of the earlier analysis of several hundred of the donors. A group of highly shared sequence variants was considered likely to be a technical artifact of the sequencing pipeline. At a false discovery rate of 0.05, a later analysis linked about 17,000 TCR beta sequences to specific HLA alleles. Most TCR sequences were observed very rarely across donors, whereas some public TCRs were present in many individuals. The study gave a list of under 200 TCR beta chains associated with cytomegalovirus. Correlated functional status among segregating V segments might be attributable to linkage disequilibrium, but an unknown experimental factor could not be ruled out. An earlier analysis of approximately 600 of the donors showed that most TCR beta V segments appeared in productive rearrangements either about 87% or about 30% of the time, which broadly matched IMGT annotations. The classifier was reported to diagnose cytomegalovirus status with high specificity and sensitivity in both the original and validation cohorts. In a later analysis, HLA-associated TCR beta chains showed more clonal expansion and lower generation probabilities than non-associated chains that were equally common. In a later analysis, TCR association rates were found to vary across HLA loci, with the most associated TCRs seen for DRB1 alleles and the fewest for HLA-C alleles. The authors suggested that the approach could potentially be extended to other disease states and immunological phenotypes. Three of the identified cytomegalovirus-associated TCR beta chains were confirmed in vitro to be specific for cytomegalovirus antigens. Most CMV-associated TCR beta chains appeared to be HLA-restricted in a later analysis, and the HLA associations seemed to be driven largely by CMV exposure. Because the 87-base-pair reads could not distinguish some IMGT-functional V segments, including TRBV6-2 and TRBV6-3, those segments were excluded.

In total, fewer than 750 healthy bone marrow donors made up the cohort. At the time of sampling, all cohort members were nominally healthy, though unrecorded immune exposures were likely present. The donor was CMV seronegative and belonged to the group of 380 or so seronegative cohort members. A peripheral blood sample was collected from each donor, and TCR beta sequencing was performed on peripheral blood mononuclear cells. Genomic DNA was extracted from the blood cell samples with the Qiagen DNeasy Blood Extraction Kit. The CDR1 and CDR2 encoded by the germline V gene are MDHEN and SYDVKM. Reading from cysteine to phenylalanine, the CDR3 counts 16 amino acids. Of the read, only the CDR3 DNA is kept; its 48 bases are in frame from base 1. The germline V and J ends show losses of 5 bases and 0 bases respectively, and no gene match explains 9 bases of the junction. To prepare the library, the immunoSEQ multiplex PCR assay was applied. The multiplex PCR relied on a mix of 60 forward primers for TCR Vbeta segments and 13 reverse primers for TCR Jbeta segments. The CDR3 region of rearranged TCR beta genes was amplified from genomic DNA with a multiplex PCR assay. On the Illumina HiSeq System, the amplified TCR beta libraries were sequenced as 87-base-pair reads. On the authors' methods: A later analysis tallied tens of millions of unique TCR beta chains across the 550 to 850 repertoires, and about 12 million of those chains were shared by two or more donors. To remove PCR and sequencing errors, raw reads were error-corrected and collapsed into unique sequences using a nearest-neighbor algorithm that merged closely related sequences. CDR3 sequences were aligned to IMGT reference sequences to assign V, D and J gene segments. Each retained sequence needed at least a six-nucleotide match to both a V gene segment and a J gene segment. A rearrangement counted as productive if the CDR3 had no stop codons and remained in frame with V and J, and every other rearrangement counted as non-productive. CDR3 was defined according to IMGT convention as the region running from the second conserved V-encoded cysteine to the conserved J-encoded phenylalanine. Sequences without an unambiguous match to a single V gene segment were excluded from the earlier analysis of about 630 of the donors. An earlier analysis of a few hundred of the donors called V segments functional above 56.7% productive rearrangements and segregating when the between-donor standard deviation exceeded 5%. A statistical classification framework was built to diagnose cytomegalovirus status from the catalog of TCR beta chain sequences. In a later analysis, TCR nucleotide sequences were compared against IMGT/GENE-DB human TR gene sequences so that V and J genes could be assigned. Using the TCRdist pipeline, a later analysis assigned CDR3 sequences along with most-parsimonious VDJ recombination scenarios. A later analysis defined each TCR beta chain by its CDR3 amino acid sequence plus V-gene family, and excluded reads lacking a unique V-gene family. A later analysis removed 592 highly shared, low-generation-probability nucleotide sequences to deal with suspected cross-contamination and a sequencing artifact. A later analysis calculated a clonal expansion index for each public chain from normalized within-repertoire ranks of inferred template counts. A later analysis computed generation probabilities with a VDJ recombination model fitted to out-of-frame rearrangements, and checked the results against IGoR. In a later analysis, hypergeometric tests were used to score TCR-TCR, TCR-HLA and TCR-CMV co-occurrence, with a repertoire-size bias correction applied to TCR pairs. To estimate false discovery rates, a later analysis permuted the HLA or CMV assignments 20 times. A later analysis grouped co-occurring TCRs with DBSCAN, adding TCRdist sequence similarity when clustering within HLA-allele-positive subsets. Co-occurrence clustering excluded repertoires with fewer than 30,000 or more than 120,000 public chains, plus five with anomalous nucleotide sharing. Imported from immuneACCESS, the table was reduced by TCRdb to in-frame sequences with V and J called. These copies leave out some clones; in studies compared against another copy, an unresolved V gene accounts for under half, and the cause of the remainder is not known. That table supplies the V and J calls and clone size; D and trimming were determined from the DNA. The sample has some 50,000 clones on record. About 1.2% of the sample is taken by the ten largest.

The chain is made from TRBV28 and TRBJ1-2, with 7 junctional bases fitting TRBD1. The receptor was derived from a woman in her 40s in good health and CMV-seronegative. Sample: PBMCs. The nucleotides read TGTGCCAGCAGTCCACAGGGGCGGCTATCTAACTATGGCTACACCTTC. Translated, this gives CASSPQGRLSNYGYTF.